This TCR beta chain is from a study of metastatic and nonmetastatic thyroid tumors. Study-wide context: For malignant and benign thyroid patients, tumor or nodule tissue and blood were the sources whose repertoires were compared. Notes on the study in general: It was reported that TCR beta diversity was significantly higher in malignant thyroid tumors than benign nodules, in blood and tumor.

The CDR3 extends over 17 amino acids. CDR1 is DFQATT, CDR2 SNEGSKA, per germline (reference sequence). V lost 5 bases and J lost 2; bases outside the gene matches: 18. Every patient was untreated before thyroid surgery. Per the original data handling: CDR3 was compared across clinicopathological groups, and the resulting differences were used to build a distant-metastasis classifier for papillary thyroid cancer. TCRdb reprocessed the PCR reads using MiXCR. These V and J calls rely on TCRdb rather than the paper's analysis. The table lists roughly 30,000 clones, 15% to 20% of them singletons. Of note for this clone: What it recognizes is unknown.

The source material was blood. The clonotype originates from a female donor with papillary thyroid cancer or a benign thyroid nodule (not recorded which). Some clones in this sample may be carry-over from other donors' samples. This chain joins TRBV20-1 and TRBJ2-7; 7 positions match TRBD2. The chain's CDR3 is CSARGPGASGGPYEQYF. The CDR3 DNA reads TGCAGTGCTCGAGGACCCGGGGCTAGCGGTGGCCCCTACGAGCAGTACTTC.